Listed here are 20 T cell receptor beta chains from one sample, sequenced in a study of neurological immune-mediated disorders. TCRdb re-derived calls from the 5' RACE reads in MiXCR, one entry per CDR3 protein. Among more than 45,000 distinct CDR3 sequences listed, 3.6% were seen once. Specimen: PBMCs. The receptors originated from a man aged 30 to 39 with multiple sclerosis.

At least ten counts were recorded for this clonotype. The chain joins TRBV12-3 or TRBV12-4 to TRBJ2-2; D unclear. V dropped 2 bases and J dropped 7 bases, with 5 bases sitting between them. This CDR3 has 12 residues. The DNA of the CDR3 is TGTGCCAGCAGTTTAAGGGACGGGGAGCTGTTTTTT. This gives the protein CASSLRDGELFF.

At least ten counts were recorded for this clonotype. This chain connects TRBV7-9 to TRBJ2-5; D may be TRBD1 (6 bases). Looked up from germline, CDR1 is SEHNR and CDR2 is FQNEAQ (reference sequence). The V gene lost 2 bases and the J gene lost 3 bases, with 10 bases spanning the gap. The CDR3 runs to 14 residues. This chain's CDR3 is CASSLWDNEETQYF. The DNA for the CDR3 is TGTGCCAGCAGCTTATGGGACAACGAAGAGACCCAGTACTTC.

This clonotype has ten or more counts. V usage is TRBV20-1 and J usage is TRBJ1-1; D is uncertain. Germline values: CDR1 DFQATT, CDR2 SNEGSKA (reference sequence). Trimming stripped 1 base from V and 5 bases from J, with 5 bases between. The CDR3 runs 11 residues. CDR3 sequence (DNA): TGCAGTGCTAGAGCAGGAACTGAAGCTTTCTTT. Its translation: CSARAGTEAFF.

J is TRBJ1-1 and V is TRBV3-1, with TRBD1 matching over 7 bases. J gave up 11 bases and V 7 bases, and 16 bases lay outside the gene matches. From germline, CDR1 is LGHDT and CDR2 YNNKEL (reference sequence). There are 14 residues in the CDR3. CDR3 sequence reads: CASTPGQGGVEAFF. The DNA of the CDR3 is TGTGCCAGCACCCCCGGCCAAGGGGGCGTTGAGGCTTTCTTT.

This clonotype was detected ten times or more. J is TRBJ1-5 and V is TRBV9; no clear D. V lost 4 bases, J lost 3 bases, and 11 bases lay in between. The CDR3 length is 14 residues. From germline, CDR1 is SGDLS and CDR2 YYNGEE. Written as DNA, the CDR3 is TGTGCCAGCAGCCCCGGCGGGAACAATCAGCCCCAGCATTTT. Residues: CASSPGGNNQPQHF. The full variable domain, in which reference TRBV9 and TRBJ1-5 provide the parts outside the CDR3, is DSGVTQTPKHLITATGQRVTLRCSPRSGDLSVYWYQQSLDQGLQFLIQYYNGEERAKGNILERFSAQQFPDLHSELNLSSLELGDSALYFCASSPGGNNQPQHFGDGTRLSIL.

There are a few counts of this clonotype. Given a much more abundant clone one base away, this may be a read error. The CDR3 does not close with the conserved phenylalanine or tryptophan, likely indicating a read error. The J gene is TRBJ1-4, the V gene TRBV5-1; no clear D gene. This CDR3 comprises 14 residues. V was clipped by 3 bases and J by 4 bases, with 10 bases between them. Per germline, CDR1 SGHRS and CDR2 YFSETQ. The CDR3 region has the DNA TGCGCCAGCAGCTCGGGTCGCGATAATGAAAAACTGTTTTGT. Residues: CASSSGRDNEKLFC.

This clonotype was recorded many times. V is TRBV6-5 and J is TRBJ1-1, with D hard to call. This CDR3 region has 15 residues. Trimming cost V 5 bases and J 1 base, with 14 bases left between them. CDR1 and CDR2 (germline): MNHEY, SVGAGI. CDR3: CASSPPGKRNTEAFF. CDR3 DNA: TGTGCCAGCAGTCCCCCCGGGAAGCGGAACACTGAAGCTTTCTTT.

This clonotype came up many times. The chain links TRBV7-8 to TRBJ2-1; 7 bases line up with TRBD2. Trimming took 4 bases from V and 7 from J; bases not matched to a gene: 7. Germline assignment: CDR1 SGHVS and CDR2 FQNEAQ. This CDR3 contains 14 residues. The CDR3 nucleotides are TGTGCCAGCAGCTACTCGGGGGGTTGGAATGAGCAGTTCTTC. Amino acids: CASSYSGGWNEQFF.

This clonotype was observed many times. This rearrangement joins TRBV7-3 to TRBJ1-2, with D possibly matching TRBD1 (5 bases). The CDR3 loop spans 13 amino acids. Trimming removed 1 base from V and 6 bases from J, with 9 bases in between. Per germline, CDR1 SGHTA and CDR2 FQGTGA. The CDR3 reads CASSLSVGDGYTF. The CDR3 bases are TGTGCCAGCAGCTTAAGCGTGGGGGATGGCTACACCTTC.

The table lists this clonotype with many counts. The chain recombines TRBV6-5 with TRBJ1-5; 9 bases map to TRBD1. CDR1 is MNHEY, CDR2 SVGAGI, per germline. Trimming cost V 10 bases and J 2 bases; bases outside gene matches: 6. The CDR3 is made up of 14 amino acids. CDR3 sequence: CATGRDRGNQPQHF. CDR3 DNA: TGTGCCACAGGCCGGGACAGGGGCAATCAGCCCCAGCATTTT.

This clonotype has ten or more counts. V is TRBV3-1 and J is TRBJ2-2; the D gene is possibly TRBD1 (5 bases). This CDR3 has 17 amino acids. Trimming shortened V by 0 bases and J by 5 bases, and 16 bases separated the two germline ends. Germline V CDR1 and CDR2: LGHDT, YNNKEL (reference sequence). The CDR3 nucleotides are TGTGCCAGCAGCCAAGAGCACCGGACATTCGGGACCGGGGAGCTGTTTTTT. Translation gives CASSQEHRTFGTGELFF.

This clonotype was seen many times. The chain recombines TRBV20-1 with TRBJ1-2; a possible D gene is TRBD1 (6 bases). CDR3 length equals 15 residues. CDR1 is DFQATT and CDR2 is SNEGSKA in the germline V gene (reference sequence). The ends were cut back, 0 bases at V and 6 bases at J, with 17 bases in the middle. The CDR3 region has the DNA TGCAGTGCTAGAGATCAGGGGAAGGGGCTCGATGGCTACACCTTC. Protein sequence: CSARDQGKGLDGYTF.

The sample holds many counts of this clonotype. The V call is TRBV28, the J call TRBJ2-7; D not certain. Germline CDR1 MDHEN, CDR2 SYDVKM. This CDR3 is built from 13 residues. Deletions cut 3 bases from V and 4 bases from J, with 10 bases between. The CDR3 nucleotides read TGTGCCAGCAGTTTGGCCTACCTTTACGAGCAGTACTTC. Protein product: CASSLAYLYEQYF. Variable domain in full (rest from reference TRBV28 and TRBJ2-7): DVKVTQSSRYLVKRTGEKVFLECVQDMDHENMFWYRQDPGLGLRLIYFSYDVKMKEKGDIPEGYSVSREKKERFSLILESASTNQTSMYLCASSLAYLYEQYFGPGTRLTVT.

This clonotype was detected ten times or more. The chain is built from TRBV12-3 or TRBV12-4 and TRBJ1-5; D is uncertain. Trimming pared 6 bases from V and 5 bases from J, leaving 11 bases between. The CDR3 spans 13 residues. The CDR3 here is CASSDGEYQPQHF. In DNA, the CDR3 is TGTGCCAGCAGCGACGGTGAATATCAGCCCCAGCATTTT.

This clonotype has ten or more counts. The chain recombines TRBV5-1 with TRBJ1-1; D not resolved. V was trimmed by 4 bases and J by 0 bases, leaving 13 bases between them. Germline CDR1 is SGHRS and CDR2 is YFSETQ. The CDR3 consists of 15 residues. CDR3 loop: CASSPRQSMNTEAFF. The DNA of the CDR3 is TGCGCCAGCAGCCCCAGGCAGAGTATGAACACTGAAGCTTTCTTT.

As for this clonotype: This may be a read error: a much more frequent sequence differs by one nucleotide. This likely comes from a read error, as the CDR3 has no conserved phenylalanine or tryptophan at its end. The DNA is left out, because the CDR3 cannot be placed on it with certainty; the CDR3 is given as TCRdb lists it. The chain carries TRBV25-1 and TRBJ1-6; the table calls TRBD1, which could not be checked here. 14 amino acids form the CDR3, both terminal residues included. Germline V CDR1 and CDR2: MGHDK, SYGVNS. The CDR3 here is CASSGRGQGSPLNC.

This clonotype was detected many times. The V call is TRBV7-9, the J call TRBJ1-3; TRBD1 matches 7 bases. This CDR3 is 14 amino acids long. V was clipped by 5 bases and J by 3 bases; unmatched bases: 4. CDR1 is SEHNR, CDR2 FQNEAQ, per germline (reference sequence). CDR3 DNA sequence: TGTGCCAGCAGCCCGACAGGGTTTGGAAACACCATATATTTT. This codes for CASSPTGFGNTIYF.

This clonotype was seen many times. As DNA, the CDR3 is TGCAGTGCTAGAGGTGGGGGGACAGATAGCACAGATACGCAGTATTTT. This gives the protein CSARGGGTDSTDTQYF. V gene TRBV20-1 combines with J gene TRBJ2-3, with D tentatively TRBD1 (7 bases). Germline values: CDR1 DFQATT, CDR2 SNEGSKA (reference sequence). The V end was cut by 1 base, the J end by 0 bases, with 14 bases between. CDR3 size: 16 residues.

The CDR3 bases are TGTGCCAGCAAACAGGGGGGAGTGGAGCAGTACTTC. Translated, it gives CASKQGGVEQYF. The chain has TRBV6-1 and TRBJ2-7; TRBD1 agrees at 8 bases. V gave up 7 bases and J gave up 7 bases; unmatched junction bases: 6. Looked up from germline, CDR1 is MNHNS and CDR2 is SASEGT. The length of the CDR3 is 12 residues.

This clonotype has a count of ten or more. The gene calls are TRBV7-6 and TRBJ1-5; D not resolved. V was cut by 2 bases and J by 8 bases, with 10 bases left in between. The germline CDR1 and CDR2 sequences are SGHVS and FNYEAQ. CDR3 length equals 13 residues. In DNA, the CDR3 is TGTGCCAGCAGCTTATCGTTCGGGGAGCCCCAGCATTTT. Protein: CASSLSFGEPQHF.